This T cell receptor beta chain was profiled in a study of shared clonotypes between healthy human individuals. General observations from the study: Larger richness was generally estimated for naive than memory subsets.

The CDR3 covers 17 residues. CDR1 is SGHNT, CDR2 YYREEE, per germline (reference sequence). The J segment lost 2 bases and the V segment lost 1 base, leaving 10 bases of the junction unmatched. Replicate PCRs for sorted subsets used about 200 ng DNA; this equaled about 30,000 T cell genomes. Libraries were prepared by immunoSEQ multiplex PCR; TCRdb keeps only in-frame clonotypes and omits some of them. There are 190,000 or so clones in the sample; just under 95% occur only once, and more than 0.065% lies in the top ten. CD45RA-negative memory and CD45RA+ naive subsets were split from the CD4+ cells. Comment on this clone: What it binds is unknown.

Sequencing used naive CD4+ T cells sorted from blood. Indicated subset: CD45RA+ positively selected. The receptor's source is a woman aged 30 to 39 in good health. V usage is TRBV5-4 and J usage is TRBJ2-7, with 9 bases aligning to TRBD2. The CDR3 region is CASSLTQLAGETYEQYF. In DNA, the CDR3 is TGTGCCAGCAGCTTGACCCAACTAGCGGGTGAAACCTACGAGCAGTACTTC.